One sample yielded the 3 T cell receptor beta chains listed below, sequenced in a study of CXCR3-negative and CXCR3-positive naive CD8 T cells. 5' RACE that incorporated UMI labels was used to prepare the TRB cDNA libraries. TCRdb reprocessed the 5' RACE reads, keeping one entry per CDR3 protein, no DNA. With over 40,000 distinct CDR3 sequences in the sample, the ten largest clones hold around 2%. Sequencing was carried out using naive CXCR3- CD8+ T cells from blood. The subset here: CD45RO-CCR7+CD27+CD95- naive CD8+ T cells lacking CXCR3 (TNR3-). The receptors shown here come from a human donor in good health. Some clones in this sample may be carry-over from other donors' samples.

The gene calls are TRBV20-1 and TRBJ2-7; the D call of TRBD1 rests on TCRdb alone, since no DNA is present to check it. Germline values: CDR1 DFQATT, CDR2 SNEGSKA (reference sequence). The CDR3 loop spans 19 amino acids. CDR3 residues: CSARRSGQGETPTDYEQYF.

V usage is TRBV4-3 and J usage is TRBJ2-5; TCRdb reports TRBD1, a call that lacks DNA to check it against. The CDR3 has 15 residues. The germline V gene encodes CDR1 LGHNA and CDR2 YSLEER. The chain's CDR3 is CASSQSLGTGETQYF.

The CDR3 is CSVEGLTGELFF. The gene calls are TRBV29-1 and TRBJ2-2; no DNA is available, so the TRBD2 call from TCRdb remains unchecked. This CDR3 is 12 amino acids long. From germline, CDR1 is SQVTM and CDR2 ANQGSEA.